A single sample gave rise to the 4 T cell receptor beta chains below, sequenced in a study of neurological immune-mediated disorders. One entry per CDR3 protein, called by TCRdb with MiXCR from the 5' RACE reads. The data contain about 58,000 distinct CDR3 sequences, 3% to 4% of them singletons. The source material was PBMCs. These receptors all stem from a woman aged 55 to 70 with multiple sclerosis.

This clonotype was detected many times. The J gene is TRBJ2-1, the V gene TRBV9, with 9 bases aligning to TRBD2. The ends lost 0 bases at V and 6 bases at J; junction bases unmatched: 4. CDR3 size: 15 residues. Germline values: CDR1 SGDLS, CDR2 YYNGEE. The CDR3 reads CASSVVGTSPNEQFF. The CDR3 nucleotides read TGTGCCAGCAGCGTAGTAGGGACTAGCCCCAATGAGCAGTTCTTC.

This clonotype was recorded many times. J is TRBJ2-4 and V is TRBV10-3; 7 bases are a match to TRBD2. Unmatched junction bases numbered 7, after V lost 5 bases and J lost 0 bases. The CDR3 totals 16 residues. Germline V gene data show CDR1 as ENHRY and CDR2 as SYGVKD. The chain's CDR3 is CAISTELAIAKNIQYF. The CDR3 coding sequence is TGTGCCATCAGTACCGAACTAGCGATAGCCAAAAACATTCAGTACTTC.

By its share, this clonotype is medium-sized. This chain links TRBV15 with TRBJ1-6, with D perhaps TRBD1 (5 bases). This CDR3 has 14 amino acids. With 1 base removed from V and 9 bases from J, the gap between germline ends came to 10 bases. Germline assignment: CDR1 LNHNV and CDR2 YYDKDF (reference sequence). In nucleotides, the CDR3 is TGTGCCACCAGCAGAGTGGGGGAAAGTTCACCCCTCCACTTT. Translated, it gives CATSRVGESSPLHF. Full variable domain (remainder filled in from reference TRBV15 and TRBJ1-6): DAMVIQNPRYQVTQFGKPVTLSCSQTLNHNVMYWYQQKSSQAPKLLFHYYDKDFNNEADTPDNFQSRRPNTSFCFLDIRSPGLGDTAMYLCATSRVGESSPLHFGNGTRLTVT.

This clonotype showed up many times. The V and J genes are TRBV5-1 and TRBJ2-2; D call uncertain. This CDR3 region has 15 residues. V lost 0 bases, J lost 0 bases, and 6 bases lay in between. CDR1 and CDR2 from the germline V gene are SGHRS and YFSETQ. Written as DNA, the CDR3 is TGCGCCAGCAGCTTGGACAAGTCGAACACCGGGGAGCTGTTTTTT. Its translation is CASSLDKSNTGELFF. The variable domain in full, with the rest retrieved from reference TRBV5-1 and TRBJ2-2, is KAGVTQTPRYLIKTRGQQVTLSCSPISGHRSVSWYQQTPGQGLQFLFEYFSETQRNKGNFPGRFSGRQFSNSRSEMNVSTLELGDSALYLCASSLDKSNTGELFFGEGSRLTVL.